These T cell receptor beta chains were read from a single sample in a study of T-cell reconstitution after alpha-beta-depleted transplantation in children. Each CDR3 protein is one row after TCRdb ran MiXCR on the PCR reads. Of approximately 350,000 distinct CDR3 sequences detected, 13% appear once; the ten largest clones hold over 3.5%. This material consisted of PBMCs, taken from the stem cell graft. These receptor sequences come from a human donor who donated a stem cell graft to a child with Fanconi anemia. CDR3s include the opening cysteine and the closing phenylalanine or tryptophan. A D gene is named only where the DNA matches it firmly. Not all rows give a size; the values are once, few, many and, for expanded clones, a class.

clone size: once; V gene: TRBV12-3/TRBV12-4; J gene: TRBJ2-5; D gene: -; CDR3 DNA: TGTGCCAGCAGTTTATGGTATCGGGCCTCCCTGGAGACCCAGTACTTC; CDR3 protein: CASSLWYRASLETQYF
clone size: many; V gene: TRBV5-1; J gene: TRBJ1-2; D gene: -; CDR3 DNA: TGCGCCAGCAGCTTGAGCGGGACCCTAGAGGTTGGCTACACCTTC; CDR3 protein: CASSLSGTLEVGYTF
clone size: few; V gene: TRBV5-1; J gene: TRBJ1-1; D gene: -; CDR3 DNA: TGCGCCAGCAGCCCACTCGCCGGGCAGCACACTGAAGCTTTCTTT; CDR3 protein: CASSPLAGQHTEAFF
clone size: -; V gene: TRBV28; J gene: TRBJ1-2; D gene: -; CDR3 DNA: TGTGCCAGCAGTTTATATAAGGGCACCCCCTCTGGCTACACCTTC; CDR3 protein: CASSLYKGTPSGYTF
clone size: few; V gene: TRBV20-1; J gene: TRBJ1-2; D gene: -; CDR3 DNA: TGCAGTGCTAGGTGGCAGATCGATGGCTACACCTTC; CDR3 protein: CSARWQIDGYTF
clone size: many; V gene: TRBV25-1; J gene: TRBJ1-1; D gene: -; CDR3 DNA: TGTGCCAGCAGTGTCGTAGGGGAAGCTTTCTTT; CDR3 protein: CASSVVGEAFF
clone size: -; V gene: TRBV7-2; J gene: TRBJ1-4; D gene: -; CDR3 DNA: TGTGCCAGCAGCTTAGGTTTGGGAAGTGGGGAAAAACTGTTTTTT; CDR3 protein: CASSLGLGSGEKLFF
clone size: few; V gene: TRBV11-2; J gene: TRBJ2-2; D gene: -; CDR3 DNA: TGTGCCAGCAGCTTGGACCCAAGTACCGGGGAGCTGTTTTTT; CDR3 protein: CASSLDPSTGELFF
clone size: -; V gene: TRBV2; J gene: TRBJ1-2; D gene: TRBD1; CDR3 DNA: TGTGCCAGCAGACTGACAGGGCTCGGCTACACCTTC; CDR3 protein: CASRLTGLGYTF
clone size: few; V gene: TRBV7-9; J gene: TRBJ1-2; D gene: -; CDR3 DNA: TGTGCCAGCAGCTTAATCGGGGAGTGGGACTATGGCTACACCTTC; CDR3 protein: CASSLIGEWDYGYTF
clone size: many; V gene: TRBV20-1; J gene: TRBJ2-5; D gene: TRBD2; CDR3 DNA: TGCAGTGCGGGGACTAGCGGCGGGACCCAGTACTTC; CDR3 protein: CSAGTSGGTQYF
clone size: many; V gene: TRBV10-3; J gene: TRBJ1-4; D gene: -; CDR3 DNA: TGTGCCATCAGTGAGGGGCAGGCTAATGAAAAACTGTTTTTT; CDR3 protein: CAISEGQANEKLFF
clone size: many; V gene: TRBV18; J gene: TRBJ2-5; D gene: -; CDR3 DNA: TGTGCCAGCAGCCCCCCAGGGCAAGAGACCCAGTACTTC; CDR3 protein: CASSPPGQETQYF
clone size: -; V gene: TRBV7-9; J gene: TRBJ1-5; D gene: -; CDR3 DNA: TGTGCCAGCAGCTTAGCGGGAGGGGCCGCTGTGCATTTT; CDR3 protein: CASSLAGGAAVHF
clone size: few; V gene: TRBV6-5; J gene: TRBJ1-1; D gene: -; CDR3 DNA: TGTGCCAGCAGCCGGGACACCGAGTGGAGCACTGAAGCTTTCTTT; CDR3 protein: CASSRDTEWSTEAFF
clone size: -; V gene: TRBV11-2; J gene: TRBJ2-1; D gene: TRBD2; CDR3 DNA: TGTGCCAGCAGCGTGGGACTAGCCTACAATGAGCAGTTCTTC; CDR3 protein: CASSVGLAYNEQFF
clone size: -; V gene: TRBV24-1; J gene: TRBJ2-2; D gene: -; CDR3 DNA: TGTGCCACCAGAAACTTATCCGGGGAGCTGTTTTTT; CDR3 protein: CATRNLSGELFF
clone size: -; V gene: TRBV7-3; J gene: TRBJ1-5; D gene: -; CDR3 DNA: TGTGCCAGCAGCTTGACCCATGGACAGCCCCAGCATTTT; CDR3 protein: CASSLTHGQPQHF
clone size: few; V gene: TRBV27; J gene: TRBJ1-2; D gene: -; CDR3 DNA: TGTGCCAGCAGTTTGTCCGGGCATGGCTACACCTTC; CDR3 protein: CASSLSGHGYTF
clone size: few; V gene: TRBV4-1; J gene: TRBJ2-3; D gene: -; CDR3 DNA: TGCGCCAGCAGCCAATTTATGGGCGCGCAGTATTTT; CDR3 protein: CASSQFMGAQYF
clone size: -; V gene: TRBV20-1; J gene: TRBJ2-1; D gene: TRBD2; CDR3 DNA: TGCAGTGCCCGGGAGGTCTCGCCCCATGAGCAGTTCTTC; CDR3 protein: CSAREVSPHEQFF
clone size: few; V gene: TRBV5-8; J gene: TRBJ2-3; D gene: -; CDR3 DNA: TGTGCCAGCAGACAGGGATTCGACTTGGCAGATACGCAGTATTTT; CDR3 protein: CASRQGFDLADTQYF
clone size: -; V gene: TRBV7-9; J gene: TRBJ1-4; D gene: TRBD1; CDR3 DNA: TGTGCCAGCAGTCCGACAGGGGGGAGTGAAAAACTGTTTTTT; CDR3 protein: CASSPTGGSEKLFF
clone size: -; V gene: TRBV11-2; J gene: TRBJ2-1; D gene: -; CDR3 DNA: TGTGCCAGCAGCTTCGAGGGGGGGCTGCTTGAGCAGTTCTTC; CDR3 protein: CASSFEGGLLEQFF
clone size: -; V gene: TRBV20-1; J gene: TRBJ2-2; D gene: TRBD2; CDR3 DNA: TGCAGTGCTAGAGACCCCATAGCGGGGGGACTCACCGGGGAGCTGTTTTTT; CDR3 protein: CSARDPIAGGLTGELFF
clone size: many; V gene: TRBV7-2; J gene: TRBJ2-3; D gene: -; CDR3 DNA: TGTGCCAGCAGCTTAGGGCCTCTATTTATGGGGAATACGCAGTATTTT; CDR3 protein: CASSLGPLFMGNTQYF
clone size: many; V gene: TRBV13; J gene: TRBJ2-3; D gene: -; CDR3 DNA: TGTGCCAGCAGCTTAGCTAGGGGAGATACGCAGTATTTT; CDR3 protein: CASSLARGDTQYF
clone size: few; V gene: TRBV10-3; J gene: TRBJ2-3; D gene: TRBD1; CDR3 DNA: TGTGCCGTCAGACAGGGGCGTGAAATCTCAGATACGCAGTATTTT; CDR3 protein: CAVRQGREISDTQYF
clone size: many; V gene: TRBV7-9; J gene: TRBJ2-3; D gene: TRBD1; CDR3 DNA: TGTGCCAGCAGCTCCCCCCGACAGGGAAGGAGCACAGATACGCAGTATTTT; CDR3 protein: CASSSPRQGRSTDTQYF
clone size: many; V gene: TRBV24-1; J gene: TRBJ2-1; D gene: TRBD1; CDR3 DNA: TGTGCCACCTCCCGGACAGGGTATTTTGAGCAGTTCTTC; CDR3 protein: CATSRTGYFEQFF
clone size: few; V gene: TRBV4-2; J gene: TRBJ2-7; D gene: -; CDR3 DNA: TGTGCCAGCAGCCAAGACGAGTACGAGCAGTACTTC; CDR3 protein: CASSQDEYEQYF
clone size: few; V gene: TRBV20-1; J gene: TRBJ2-3; D gene: -; CDR3 DNA: TGCAGTGCTAGAGATCACCCAGTTACAGATACGCAGTATTTT; CDR3 protein: CSARDHPVTDTQYF
clone size: few; V gene: TRBV18; J gene: TRBJ2-2; D gene: -; CDR3 DNA: TGTGCCAGCTCACCAGCATTAGGGGCCACCGGGGAGCTGTTTTTT; CDR3 protein: CASSPALGATGELFF
clone size: few; V gene: TRBV5-1; J gene: TRBJ2-3; D gene: -; CDR3 DNA: TGCGCCAGCAGCTCCCCGATAAGACAGGACTCGCAGTATTTT; CDR3 protein: CASSSPIRQDSQYF
clone size: few; V gene: TRBV28; J gene: TRBJ1-5; D gene: TRBD1; CDR3 DNA: TGTGCCAGCAGGGACCAGGGGGTTAGCAATCAGCCCCAGCATTTT; CDR3 protein: CASRDQGVSNQPQHF
clone size: many; V gene: TRBV6-5; J gene: TRBJ2-7; D gene: -; CDR3 DNA: TGTGCCAGCAGTTACTCAAGCCAGGGCGTGCGGGAGCAGTACTTC; CDR3 protein: CASSYSSQGVREQYF
clone size: few; V gene: TRBV12-3/TRBV12-4; J gene: TRBJ2-6; D gene: -; CDR3 DNA: TGTGCCAGCAGTTTTGTCTCTGGGGCCAACGTCCTGACTTTC; CDR3 protein: CASSFVSGANVLTF